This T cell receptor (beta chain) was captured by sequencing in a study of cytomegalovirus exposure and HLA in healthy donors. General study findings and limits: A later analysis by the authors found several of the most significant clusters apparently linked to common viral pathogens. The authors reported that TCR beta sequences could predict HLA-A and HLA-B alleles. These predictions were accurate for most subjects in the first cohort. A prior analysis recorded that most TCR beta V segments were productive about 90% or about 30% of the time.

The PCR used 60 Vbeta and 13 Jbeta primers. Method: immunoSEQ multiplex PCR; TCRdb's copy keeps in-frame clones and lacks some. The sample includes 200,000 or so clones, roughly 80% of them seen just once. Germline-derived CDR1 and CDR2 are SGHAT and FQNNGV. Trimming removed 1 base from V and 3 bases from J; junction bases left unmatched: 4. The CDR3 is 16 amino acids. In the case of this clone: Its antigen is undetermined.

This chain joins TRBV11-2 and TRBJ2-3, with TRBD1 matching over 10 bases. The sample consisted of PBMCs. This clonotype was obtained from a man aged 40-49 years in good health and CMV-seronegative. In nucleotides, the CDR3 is TGTGCCAGCAGCTTAGGTGGGACAGGGGATACAGATACGCAGTATTTT. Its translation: CASSLGGTGDTDTQYF.